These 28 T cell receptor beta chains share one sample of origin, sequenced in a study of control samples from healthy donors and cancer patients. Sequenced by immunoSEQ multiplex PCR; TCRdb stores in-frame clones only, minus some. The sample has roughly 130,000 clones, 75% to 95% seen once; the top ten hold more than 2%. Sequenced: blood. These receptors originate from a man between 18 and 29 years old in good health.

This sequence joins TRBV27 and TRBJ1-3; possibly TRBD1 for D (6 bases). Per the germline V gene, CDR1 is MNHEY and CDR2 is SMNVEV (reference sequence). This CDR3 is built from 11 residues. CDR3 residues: CAAGVGNTIYF. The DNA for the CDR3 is TGTGCTGCAGGGGTTGGAAACACCATATATTTT.

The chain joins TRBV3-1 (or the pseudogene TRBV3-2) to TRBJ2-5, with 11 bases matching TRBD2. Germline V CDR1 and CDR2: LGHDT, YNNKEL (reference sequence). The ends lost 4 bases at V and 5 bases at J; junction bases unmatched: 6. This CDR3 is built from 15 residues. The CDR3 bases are TGTGCCAGCAGCCTAGCGGGGGGGTCCCTGGAGACCCAGTACTTC. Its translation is CASSLAGGSLETQYF.

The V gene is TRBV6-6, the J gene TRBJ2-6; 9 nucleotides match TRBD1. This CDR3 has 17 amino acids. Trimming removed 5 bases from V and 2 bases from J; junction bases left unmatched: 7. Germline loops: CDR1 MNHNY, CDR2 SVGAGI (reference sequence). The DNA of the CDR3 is TGTGCCAGCAGTCTGACAGGGGGAACGACTGGGGCCAACGTCCTGACTTTC. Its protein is CASSLTGGTTGANVLTF.

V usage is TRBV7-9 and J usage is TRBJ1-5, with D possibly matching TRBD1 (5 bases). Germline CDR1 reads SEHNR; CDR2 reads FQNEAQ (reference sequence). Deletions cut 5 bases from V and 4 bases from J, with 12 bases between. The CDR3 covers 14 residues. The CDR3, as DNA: TGTGCCAGCAGCCCGGGGACGGAGAATCAGCCCCAGCATTTT. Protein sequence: CASSPGTENQPQHF.

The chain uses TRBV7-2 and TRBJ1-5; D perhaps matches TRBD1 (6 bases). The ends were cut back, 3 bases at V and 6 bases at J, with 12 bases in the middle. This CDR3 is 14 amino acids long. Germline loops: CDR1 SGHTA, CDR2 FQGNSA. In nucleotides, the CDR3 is TGTGCCAGCAGCTTCAGGGGAGGGGGTCAGCCCCAGCATTTT. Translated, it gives CASSFRGGGQPQHF.

The CDR3 nucleotides read TGTGCCAGCAGCGCGCCGGGCCAACAAGAGACCCAGTACTTC. Protein sequence: CASSAPGQQETQYF. The chain couples TRBV7-9 to TRBJ2-5; D remains ambiguous. The CDR3 runs 14 residues. V was trimmed by 5 bases and J by 2 bases, leaving 12 bases between them. Germline V CDR1 and CDR2: SEHNR, FQNEAQ (reference sequence). The full variable domain, in which reference TRBV7-9 and TRBJ2-5 provide the parts outside the CDR3, is DTGVSQNPRHKITKRGQNVTFRCDPISEHNRLYWYRQTLGQGPEFLTYFQNEAQLEKSRLLSDRFSAERPKGSFSTLEIQRTEQGDSAMYLCASSAPGQQETQYFGPGTRLLVL.

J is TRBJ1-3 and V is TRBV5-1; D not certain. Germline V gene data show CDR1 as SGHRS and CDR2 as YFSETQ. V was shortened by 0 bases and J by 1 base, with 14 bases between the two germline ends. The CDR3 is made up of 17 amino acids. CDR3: CASSLAPVEVSGNTIYF. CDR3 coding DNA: TGCGCCAGCAGCTTGGCCCCGGTAGAGGTGTCTGGAAACACCATATATTTT. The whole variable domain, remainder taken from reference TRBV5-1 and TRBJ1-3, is KAGVTQTPRYLIKTRGQQVTLSCSPISGHRSVSWYQQTPGQGLQFLFEYFSETQRNKGNFPGRFSGRQFSNSRSEMNVSTLELGDSALYLCASSLAPVEVSGNTIYFGEGSWLTVV.

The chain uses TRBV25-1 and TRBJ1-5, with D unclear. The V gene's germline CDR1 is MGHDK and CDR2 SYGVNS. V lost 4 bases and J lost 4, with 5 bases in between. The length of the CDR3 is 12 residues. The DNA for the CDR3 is TGTGCCAGCAGTGCCCCAAATCAGCCCCAGCATTTT. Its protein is CASSAPNQPQHF.

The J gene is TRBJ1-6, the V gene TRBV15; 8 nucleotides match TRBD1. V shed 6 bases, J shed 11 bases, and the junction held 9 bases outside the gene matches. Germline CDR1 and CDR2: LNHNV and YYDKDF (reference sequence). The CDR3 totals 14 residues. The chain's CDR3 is CATRMDRELAPLHF. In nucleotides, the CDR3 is TGTGCCACCAGAATGGACAGGGAATTAGCACCCCTCCACTTT.

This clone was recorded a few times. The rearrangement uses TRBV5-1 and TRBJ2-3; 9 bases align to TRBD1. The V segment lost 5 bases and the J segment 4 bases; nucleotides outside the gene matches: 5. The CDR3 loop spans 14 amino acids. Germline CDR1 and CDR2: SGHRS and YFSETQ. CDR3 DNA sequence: TGCGCCAGCAGTCAGGGACAGGGAGCAGATACGCAGTATTTT. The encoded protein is CASSQGQGADTQYF.

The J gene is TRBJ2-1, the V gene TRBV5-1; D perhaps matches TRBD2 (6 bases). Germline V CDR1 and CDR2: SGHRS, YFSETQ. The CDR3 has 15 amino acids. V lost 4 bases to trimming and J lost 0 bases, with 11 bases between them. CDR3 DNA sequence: TGCGCCAGCAGCCGTGGGGGGAGCTCCTACAATGAGCAGTTCTTC. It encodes CASSRGGSSYNEQFF.

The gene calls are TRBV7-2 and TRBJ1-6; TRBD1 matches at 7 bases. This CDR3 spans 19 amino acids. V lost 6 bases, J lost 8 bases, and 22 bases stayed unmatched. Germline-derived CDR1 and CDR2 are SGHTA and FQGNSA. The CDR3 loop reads CASRNPGQHFLGRYSPLHF. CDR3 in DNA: TGTGCCAGCAGGAACCCGGGACAGCATTTTCTGGGGCGATATTCACCCCTCCACTTT.

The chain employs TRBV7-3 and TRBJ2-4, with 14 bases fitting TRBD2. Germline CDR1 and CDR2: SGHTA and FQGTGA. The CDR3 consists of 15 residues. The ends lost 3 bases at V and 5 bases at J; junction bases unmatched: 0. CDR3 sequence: CASSLGLAGENIQYF. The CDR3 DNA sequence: TGTGCCAGCAGCTTGGGACTAGCGGGGGAAAACATTCAGTACTTC.

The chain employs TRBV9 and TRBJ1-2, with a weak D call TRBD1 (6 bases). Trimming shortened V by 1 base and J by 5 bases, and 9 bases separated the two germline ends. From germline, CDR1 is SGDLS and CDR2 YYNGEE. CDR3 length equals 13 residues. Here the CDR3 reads CASSVSRGYGYTF. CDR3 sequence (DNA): TGTGCCAGCAGCGTAAGCAGGGGTTATGGCTACACCTTC.

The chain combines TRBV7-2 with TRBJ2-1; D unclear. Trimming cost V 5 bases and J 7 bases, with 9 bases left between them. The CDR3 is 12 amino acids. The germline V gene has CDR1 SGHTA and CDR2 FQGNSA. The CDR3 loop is CASSPQKNEQFF. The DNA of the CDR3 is TGTGCCAGCAGCCCGCAGAAGAATGAGCAGTTCTTC.

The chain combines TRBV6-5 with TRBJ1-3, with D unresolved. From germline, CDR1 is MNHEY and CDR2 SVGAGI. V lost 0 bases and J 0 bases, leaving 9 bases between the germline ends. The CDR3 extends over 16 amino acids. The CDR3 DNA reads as TGTGCCAGCAGTTACTCTGGGCAGCTCTCTGGAAACACCATATATTTT. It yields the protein CASSYSGQLSGNTIYF.

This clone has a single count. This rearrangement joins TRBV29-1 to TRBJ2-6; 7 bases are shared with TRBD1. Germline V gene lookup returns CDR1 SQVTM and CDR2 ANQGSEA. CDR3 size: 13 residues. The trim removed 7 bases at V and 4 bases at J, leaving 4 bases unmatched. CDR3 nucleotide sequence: TGCAGCGCACAGGGGAGCGGGGCCAACGTCCTGACTTTC. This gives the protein CSAQGSGANVLTF. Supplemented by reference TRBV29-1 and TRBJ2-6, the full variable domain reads SAVISQKPSRDICQRGTSLTIQCQVDSQVTMMFWYRQQPGQSLTLIATANQGSEATYESGFVIDKFPISRPNLTFSTLTVSNMSPEDSSIYLCSAQGSGANVLTFGAGSRLTVL.

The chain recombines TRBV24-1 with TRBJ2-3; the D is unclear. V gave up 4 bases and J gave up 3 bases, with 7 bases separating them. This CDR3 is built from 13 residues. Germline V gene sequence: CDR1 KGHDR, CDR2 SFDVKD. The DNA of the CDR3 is TGTGCCACCAGTGACGCTAGAACAGATACGCAGTATTTT. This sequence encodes CATSDARTDTQYF.

The DNA for the CDR3 is TGCGCCAGCAGTCCGTACAGGGCTGGGGCCAACGTCCTGACTTTC. Amino acids: CASSPYRAGANVLTF. This chain uses TRBV10-2 with TRBJ2-6, with D tentatively TRBD1 (6 bases). V was clipped by 5 bases and J by 2 bases, with 10 bases between them. CDR3 size: 15 residues. Looked up from germline, CDR1 is WSHSY and CDR2 is SAAADI.

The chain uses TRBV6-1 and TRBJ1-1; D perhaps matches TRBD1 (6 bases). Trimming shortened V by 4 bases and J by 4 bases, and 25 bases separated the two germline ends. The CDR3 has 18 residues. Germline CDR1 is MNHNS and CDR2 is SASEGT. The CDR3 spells CASSVDMRGALSGTEAFF. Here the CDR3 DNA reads TGTGCCAGCAGTGTAGATATGCGGGGGGCCCTTTCAGGCACTGAAGCTTTCTTT.

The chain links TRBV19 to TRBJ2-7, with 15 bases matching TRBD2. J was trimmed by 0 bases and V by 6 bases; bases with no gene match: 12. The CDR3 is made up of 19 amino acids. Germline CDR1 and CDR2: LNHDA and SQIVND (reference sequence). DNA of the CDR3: TGTGCCAGTAGCACCGATCGGACTAGCGGGGGGGGCTTCTCCTACGAGCAGTACTTC. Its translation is CASSTDRTSGGGFSYEQYF.

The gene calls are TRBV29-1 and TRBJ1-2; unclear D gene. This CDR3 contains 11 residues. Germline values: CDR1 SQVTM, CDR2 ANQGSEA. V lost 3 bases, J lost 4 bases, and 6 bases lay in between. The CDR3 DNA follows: TGCAGCGTTGAGGACCCCTATGGCTACACCTTC. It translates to CSVEDPYGYTF. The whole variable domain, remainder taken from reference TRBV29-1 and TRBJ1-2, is SAVISQKPSRDICQRGTSLTIQCQVDSQVTMMFWYRQQPGQSLTLIATANQGSEATYESGFVIDKFPISRPNLTFSTLTVSNMSPEDSSIYLCSVEDPYGYTFGSGTRLTVV.

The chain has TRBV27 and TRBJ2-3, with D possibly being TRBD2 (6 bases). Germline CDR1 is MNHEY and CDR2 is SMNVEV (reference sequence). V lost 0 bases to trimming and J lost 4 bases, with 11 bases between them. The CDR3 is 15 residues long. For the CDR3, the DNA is TGTGCCAGCAGTTTATCCAACGGGGGTCCAGATACGCAGTATTTT. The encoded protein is CASSLSNGGPDTQYF.

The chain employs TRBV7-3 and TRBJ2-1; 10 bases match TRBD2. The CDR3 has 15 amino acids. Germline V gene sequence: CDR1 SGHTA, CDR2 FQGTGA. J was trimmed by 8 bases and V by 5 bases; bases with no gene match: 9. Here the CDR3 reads CASSPVAGGSDEQFF. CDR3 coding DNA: TGTGCCAGCAGCCCTGTAGCGGGAGGTAGCGATGAGCAGTTCTTC.

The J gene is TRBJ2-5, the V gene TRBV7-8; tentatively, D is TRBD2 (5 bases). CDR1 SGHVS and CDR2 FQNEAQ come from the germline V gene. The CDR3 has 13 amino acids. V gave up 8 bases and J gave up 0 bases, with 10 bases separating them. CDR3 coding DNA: TGTGCCAGCCTAGGACTGCACCAAGAGACCCAGTACTTC. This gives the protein CASLGLHQETQYF.

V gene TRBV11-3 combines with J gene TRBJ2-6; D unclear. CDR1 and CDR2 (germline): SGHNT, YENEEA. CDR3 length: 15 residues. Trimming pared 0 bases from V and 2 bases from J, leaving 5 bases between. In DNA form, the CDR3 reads TGTGCCAGCAGCTTAGATAGCACTGGGGCCAACGTCCTGACTTTC. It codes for CASSLDSTGANVLTF.

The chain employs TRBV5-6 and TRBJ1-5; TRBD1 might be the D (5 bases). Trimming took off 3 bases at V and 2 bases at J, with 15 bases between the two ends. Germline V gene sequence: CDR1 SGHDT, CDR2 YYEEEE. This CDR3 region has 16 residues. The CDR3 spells CASSSRDPGGNQPQHF. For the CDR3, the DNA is TGTGCCAGCAGCTCCCGGGACCCGGGAGGCAATCAGCCCCAGCATTTT.

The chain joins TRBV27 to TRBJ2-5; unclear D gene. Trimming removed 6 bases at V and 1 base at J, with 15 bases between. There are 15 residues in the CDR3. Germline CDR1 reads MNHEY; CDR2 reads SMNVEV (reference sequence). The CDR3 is CASSRDGLLQETQYF. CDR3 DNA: TGTGCCAGCAGCCGAGATGGGCTTCTCCAAGAGACCCAGTACTTC.